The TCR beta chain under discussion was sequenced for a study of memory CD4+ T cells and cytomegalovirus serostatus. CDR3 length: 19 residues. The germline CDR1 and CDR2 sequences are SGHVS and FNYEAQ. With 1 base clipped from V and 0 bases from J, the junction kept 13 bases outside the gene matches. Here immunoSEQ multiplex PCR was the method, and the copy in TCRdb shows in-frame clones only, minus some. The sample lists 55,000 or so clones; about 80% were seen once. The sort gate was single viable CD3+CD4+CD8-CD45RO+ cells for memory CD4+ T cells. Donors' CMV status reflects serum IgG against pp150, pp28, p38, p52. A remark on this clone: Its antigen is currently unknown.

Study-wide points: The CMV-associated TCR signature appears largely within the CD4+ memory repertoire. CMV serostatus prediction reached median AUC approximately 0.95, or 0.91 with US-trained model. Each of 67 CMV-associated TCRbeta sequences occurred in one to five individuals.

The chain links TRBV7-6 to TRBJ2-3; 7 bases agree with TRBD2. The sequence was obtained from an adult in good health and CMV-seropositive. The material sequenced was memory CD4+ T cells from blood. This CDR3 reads CASSLGAVGAGSSTDTQYF. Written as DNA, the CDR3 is TGTGCCAGCAGCTTAGGGGCAGTGGGAGCGGGATCTAGCACAGATACGCAGTATTTT.